This T cell receptor (beta chain) is drawn from a study of identical twins (dated by TCRdb to between 2015 and 2016). About the full investigation: To test whether fetal clonotypes persist, the study used deep sequencing on TCR alpha and beta repertoires from monozygotic twins, unrelated adults of various ages, and cord blood. To rule out contamination, replicate twin experiments were performed at different times with different library preparation protocols.

The CDR3 measures 16 amino acids from cysteine to phenylalanine. The DNA shown is the 48-base CDR3, in frame from base 1. Via the germline V gene (reference sequence), CDR1 is SGHKS and CDR2 YYEKEE. V has 2 bases trimmed and J has 3 bases trimmed; junction bases matching no gene number 8. Receptor amplification or capture employed 5' RACE. Sequencing used an Illumina HiSeq 2000. Template switching introduced a universal primer binding site; the final cDNA contained a unique molecular identifier, enabling accurate counting of TCR cDNA molecules. First-strand cDNA for TCR alpha and beta chains was synthesized from specific primers in the conserved constant-segment region. To control for contamination, every cDNA library carried two barcodes: a SMART-Mk sample barcode plus Illumina barcodes. Two successive PCR steps introduced TruSeq adapter sequences along with Illumina sample barcodes. The TCR alpha and beta cDNA libraries were sequenced on the Illumina HiSeq platform using custom primers. The authors processed their data as follows. MiGEC was used to process raw reads and extract unique molecular identifiers, and MiXCR was used to find CDR3 positions. For each individual, recombination models were inferred using an EM algorithm with the repgenHMM and IGoR tools. The tcR package in R was used for shared clonotype analysis, with sharing normalized by the product of cloneset sizes. To study raw recombination free of thymic and clonal selection effects, out-of-frame nonproductive sequences were analyzed. Using fastp trimming at Q25 and MiXCR clonotype assembly, TCRdb reanalyzed the public sequencing data and kept in-frame beta chains. Each CDR3 protein gets just one entry, which takes the most common genes and DNA from the rows behind it. These V and J calls are TCRdb output, not the study's own analysis. In this sample the table shows 520,000 or so distinct CDR3 sequences, roughly 21% of which occur a single time. Jointly, the top ten make up around 1% of the sample.

Every donor in the study was a healthy Caucasian. Three pairs of female monozygotic twins, all aged roughly 18 to 30 years, made up the twin cohort. CD4+ and CD8+ T cell populations were isolated with positive isolation kits from Invitrogen. Points the paper makes about the study in general: Excess twin sharing in beta out-of-frame sequences was weaker because fewer shared sequences lowered the signal-to-noise ratio. Compared with coincidental sharing between unrelated individuals, an excess of low generation-probability sequences was observed among out-of-frame TCR alpha sequences shared between twins. In monozygotic twins, out-of-frame TCR alpha sharing was systematically underestimated by recombination models, although the models agreed with sharing between unrelated individuals. Zero-insertion analyses could be partly confounded by invariant T cells such as MAIT and iNKT, though diverse VJ usage argued against such confounding for most clonotypes. Abundant cord blood beta clonotypes had fewer insertions, young adult naive repertoires showed a similar but weaker trend, and memory repertoires showed no such trend. Because the same donors could not be followed over many years, the conclusions relied on cross-sectional statistical analysis.

This clonotype has more than one count but fewer than ten. Its antigen specificity is not known. Base qualities are missing; no much larger clone stands one base away. The data also belong to a second study, concerning T cells expressing NK-cell markers. Per the second study: Fewer than ten donors provided sorted CD3+CD56+NKG2C+, CD3+CD56+NKG2C- and CD3+CD56-NKG2C+ T-cell subsets, whose TCR beta-chain repertoires were profiled. Among the eight sequenced donors, only one was HCMV-seronegative, while the other seven were HCMV-seropositive. In several experiments an anti-gammadeltaTCR antibody was added to restrict sorting to alphabetaTCR-expressing T cells. For several donors, the dominant CD3+CD56+NKG2C+ clonotypes were among the top 10 CD8+ clonotypes and accounted for roughly 1.0-8% of CD8+ T cells. Those dominant clonotypes were again the most abundant among CD3+CD56-NKG2C+ cells in a few donors, at roughly 25-60.1%. Whether the expanded NKG2C-expressing T cell clones were specific for HCMV antigens was left unclear. All eight donors whose samples were sequenced were randomly selected healthy volunteers, three of them men and five women. A commercial ELISA kit detecting HCMV-specific IgG in serum was used to determine HCMV serostatus. MIGEC was used to demultiplex reads and group reads by UMI, and MiTCR was used to assemble and quantify clonotypes. To remove erroneous sequences, TCR cDNA sequences were retained only when supported by two or more reads. The tcR package was used for downstream repertoire analysis, and clonotypes were matched across fractions by CDR3 nucleotide sequence plus V segment. Antigen specificity was annotated against VDJdb with VDJmatch, allowing one amino acid substitution in CDR3.

Recombination connected TRBV5-5 to TRBJ2-3; TRBD1 agrees with 8 junctional bases. The sequenced material came from CD4+ T cells sorted from blood. This TCR derives from a woman under 30 in good health. The nucleotides are TGTGCCAGCAGCTTAATCGGACAGGGTTGGACAGATACGCAGTATTTT. This encodes CASSLIGQGWTDTQYF.